Listed below are T cell receptor beta chains from one sample, sequenced in a study of blood T cell repertoires in COVID-19. Profiled with immunoSEQ multiplex PCR; TCRdb holds only in-frame clones, not every one. The sample lists fewer than 70,000 clones; roughly 91% were seen once. Sequencing was done on a sample of peripheral blood. The receptors originated from a middle-aged man with active COVID-19. The CDR3 runs from the conserved cysteine through the conserved F or W. A D gene is named only where the DNA matches it firmly. Only some rows state a clone size, as once, few, many or a class for expanded clones.

cdr3_nt: TGTGCCAACCCACAGGGAAATAATTCACCCCTCCACTTT
cdr3_aa: CANPQGNNSPLHF
j_call: TRBJ1-6
v_call: TRBV6-4
clone_size: -
d_call: -

cdr3_nt: TGCGCCAGCAGTCAACGTGGGACAGGGAACACAGATACGCAGTATTTT
cdr3_aa: CASSQRGTGNTDTQYF
j_call: TRBJ2-3
v_call: TRBV4-1
clone_size: -
d_call: TRBD1

cdr3_nt: TGTGCCAGCAGCTTCATACTTTCTAACTATGGCTACACCTTC
cdr3_aa: CASSFILSNYGYTF
j_call: TRBJ1-2
v_call: TRBV6-2/TRBV6-3
clone_size: once
d_call: -

cdr3_nt: TGTGCCAGCAGCCAAGTAAACGGAGGTAACTATGGCTACACCTTC
cdr3_aa: CASSQVNGGNYGYTF
j_call: TRBJ1-2
v_call: TRBV4-2
clone_size: once
d_call: -

cdr3_nt: TGTGCCAGCACGACCAGGGACAGGGCGAATTCACCCCTCCACTTT
cdr3_aa: CASTTRDRANSPLHF
j_call: TRBJ1-6
v_call: TRBV28
clone_size: -
d_call: TRBD1

cdr3_nt: TGCGCCAGCAGCTGGGGAGGGGACACCGGGGAGCTGTTTTTT
cdr3_aa: CASSWGGDTGELFF
j_call: TRBJ2-2
v_call: TRBV5-1
clone_size: -
d_call: TRBD2

cdr3_nt: TGTGCCAGCAACTTAAACGCGGGACAGCTGTTTTTT
cdr3_aa: CASNLNAGQLFF
j_call: TRBJ1-4
v_call: TRBV5-8
clone_size: -
d_call: TRBD1

cdr3_nt: TGCGCCAGCAGCCAACAAACGGGAGCGGGAGTTCCGAACATTCAGTACTTC
cdr3_aa: CASSQQTGAGVPNIQYF
j_call: TRBJ2-4
v_call: TRBV4-3
clone_size: -
d_call: TRBD2

cdr3_nt: TGTGCCAGCACTGGGACAGGGGGTCAAGAGACCCAGTACTTC
cdr3_aa: CASTGTGGQETQYF
j_call: TRBJ2-5
v_call: TRBV6-5
clone_size: once
d_call: TRBD1

cdr3_nt: TGTGCCAGCAAAAGTGGACAGGGGGCCAATCAGCCCCAGCATTTT
cdr3_aa: CASKSGQGANQPQHF
j_call: TRBJ1-5
v_call: TRBV6-5
clone_size: -
d_call: TRBD1

cdr3_nt: TGTGCCAGCAGCTTTGTGGGCAGTATAATCAATCAGCCCCAGCATTTT
cdr3_aa: CASSFVGSIINQPQHF
j_call: TRBJ1-5
v_call: TRBV7-3
clone_size: once
d_call: -

cdr3_nt: TGTGCCAGCAGCTTGGTTCAGGGGGCGGAGACCCAGTACTTC
cdr3_aa: CASSLVQGAETQYF
j_call: TRBJ2-5
v_call: TRBV7-9
clone_size: once
d_call: TRBD1

cdr3_nt: TGTGCCAGCAGCCCCCAACGAGTTACTGAAGCTTTCTTT
cdr3_aa: CASSPQRVTEAFF
j_call: TRBJ1-1
v_call: TRBV3-1/TRBV3-2
clone_size: -
d_call: -

cdr3_nt: TGTGCCAGCAGCCCTCAAGGACAGGGGACCTACGAGCAGTACTTC
cdr3_aa: CASSPQGQGTYEQYF
j_call: TRBJ2-7
v_call: TRBV9
clone_size: -
d_call: TRBD1

cdr3_nt: TGTGCCAGCCGCGGATACTATGGCTACACCTTC
cdr3_aa: CASRGYYGYTF
j_call: TRBJ1-2
v_call: TRBV6-6
clone_size: once
d_call: -

cdr3_nt: TGCGCCAGCAGCCAAGATTACGCCAGGGGATCTGGGGCCAACGTCCTGACTTTC
cdr3_aa: CASSQDYARGSGANVLTF
j_call: TRBJ2-6
v_call: TRBV4-1
clone_size: -
d_call: -

cdr3_nt: TGTGCCAGCAGCCACAGGGGGAACACTGAAGCTTTCTTT
cdr3_aa: CASSHRGNTEAFF
j_call: TRBJ1-1
v_call: TRBV11-2
clone_size: -
d_call: TRBD1

cdr3_nt: TGTGCCAGCAGTAGGGAGGGCACTGAAGCTTTCTTT
cdr3_aa: CASSREGTEAFF
j_call: TRBJ1-1
v_call: TRBV6-5
clone_size: once
d_call: -

cdr3_nt: TGTGCCAGCAGCGATGGACTTTGGGGAAACGAAAAACTGTTTTTT
cdr3_aa: CASSDGLWGNEKLFF
j_call: TRBJ1-4
v_call: TRBV6-5
clone_size: -
d_call: -

cdr3_nt: TGTGCCAGCAGCGGCCGGGGACAGGGCACAGATACGCAGTATTTT
cdr3_aa: CASSGRGQGTDTQYF
j_call: TRBJ2-3
v_call: TRBV28
clone_size: -
d_call: TRBD1

cdr3_nt: TGTGCCAGCAGCGCTGCACAGTTCGGCTCCTACGAGCAGTACTTC
cdr3_aa: CASSAAQFGSYEQYF
j_call: TRBJ2-7
v_call: TRBV2
clone_size: -
d_call: -

cdr3_nt: TGTGCCAGCAGGGCAGCGGGGGGGGTTGTGAATACGCAGTATTTT
cdr3_aa: CASRAAGGVVNTQYF
j_call: TRBJ2-3
v_call: TRBV6-5
clone_size: once
d_call: TRBD2

cdr3_nt: TGCGCCAGCAGCCAAGGGCCGGGACAGACCGGGGAGCTGTTTTTT
cdr3_aa: CASSQGPGQTGELFF
j_call: TRBJ2-2
v_call: TRBV4-1
clone_size: -
d_call: TRBD1

cdr3_nt: TGTGCCAGCAGTTCCCTGGACAGGTCCCAATCGTATGGCTACACCTTC
cdr3_aa: CASSSLDRSQSYGYTF
j_call: TRBJ1-2
v_call: TRBV28
clone_size: -
d_call: TRBD1

cdr3_nt: TGCGCCAGCAGCCAAGATCCCGCAGCGGGAGAATGGGAGACCCAGTACTTC
cdr3_aa: CASSQDPAAGEWETQYF
j_call: TRBJ2-5
v_call: TRBV4-1
clone_size: -
d_call: TRBD2

cdr3_nt: TGTGCCAGCTCACCACCTTACACGTCCTACGAGCAGTACTTC
cdr3_aa: CASSPPYTSYEQYF
j_call: TRBJ2-7
v_call: TRBV18
clone_size: -
d_call: -

cdr3_nt: TGTGCCAGCAGTGACGGCGGACAGGTTAACTATGGCTACACCTTC
cdr3_aa: CASSDGGQVNYGYTF
j_call: TRBJ1-2
v_call: TRBV7-9
clone_size: once
d_call: TRBD1

cdr3_nt: TGTGCCAGCACCACAAGCGTCGGGTGGGAGACCCAGTACTTC
cdr3_aa: CASTTSVGWETQYF
j_call: TRBJ2-5
v_call: TRBV28
clone_size: -
d_call: -

cdr3_nt: TGTGCCAGCTCACCACCGGACAGGGGTGATACTGAAGCTTTCTTT
cdr3_aa: CASSPPDRGDTEAFF
j_call: TRBJ1-1
v_call: TRBV18
clone_size: -
d_call: TRBD1

cdr3_nt: TGTGCCAGCAGCTTATTGGGACAGCCGAACACTGAAGCTTTCTTT
cdr3_aa: CASSLLGQPNTEAFF
j_call: TRBJ1-1
v_call: TRBV11-2
clone_size: -
d_call: TRBD1

cdr3_nt: TGTGCCAGCAGCTTAGATGGAAGGGGCTATGGCTACACCTTC
cdr3_aa: CASSLDGRGYGYTF
j_call: TRBJ1-2
v_call: TRBV11-1
clone_size: -
d_call: -

cdr3_nt: TGTGCCAGCAGTTACTCGGGGACAGGGGTCGGAAACACCATATATTTT
cdr3_aa: CASSYSGTGVGNTIYF
j_call: TRBJ1-3
v_call: TRBV6-5
clone_size: few
d_call: TRBD1

cdr3_nt: TGTGCCAGTAAACCAGGGGTAACCTCCAACACTGAAGCTTTCTTT
cdr3_aa: CASKPGVTSNTEAFF
j_call: TRBJ1-1
v_call: TRBV28
clone_size: -
d_call: -

cdr3_nt: TGTGCCTCATGGGGGCAGGGAAACACTGAAGCTTTCTTT
cdr3_aa: CASWGQGNTEAFF
j_call: TRBJ1-1
v_call: TRBV28
clone_size: -
d_call: -

cdr3_nt: TGTGCCAGCAGTGAAGTAGGGGCTGGAAACACCATATATTTT
cdr3_aa: CASSEVGAGNTIYF
j_call: TRBJ1-3
v_call: TRBV25-1
clone_size: -
d_call: -

cdr3_nt: TGTGCCAGCAGTGCAACAGCCGGGGCCAACGTCCTGACTTTC
cdr3_aa: CASSATAGANVLTF
j_call: TRBJ2-6
v_call: TRBV28
clone_size: -
d_call: -

cdr3_nt: TGTGCCAGCAGTTTGGTATTAGGGGGCAATCAGCCCCAGCATTTT
cdr3_aa: CASSLVLGGNQPQHF
j_call: TRBJ1-5
v_call: TRBV27
clone_size: few
d_call: -

cdr3_nt: TGTGCCAGCAGCTCCCGGACTAGCGAAGCCCACGAGCAGTACTTC
cdr3_aa: CASSSRTSEAHEQYF
j_call: TRBJ2-7
v_call: TRBV5-6
clone_size: -
d_call: TRBD2

cdr3_nt: TGCGCCAGCTGCGCTAGCGGGAGAGGTAACACCGGGGAGCTGTTTTTT
cdr3_aa: CASCASGRGNTGELFF
j_call: TRBJ2-2
v_call: TRBV4-3
clone_size: -
d_call: TRBD2

cdr3_nt: TGTGCCAGCAGCACAGGCGGCGGGACGATGAAACTGTTTTTT
cdr3_aa: CASSTGGGTMKLFF
j_call: TRBJ1-4
v_call: TRBV7-2
clone_size: -
d_call: -

cdr3_nt: TGTGCCAGCAGCCAAGATTGGACTAGCGGGGCTGGGACCCAGTACTTC
cdr3_aa: CASSQDWTSGAGTQYF
j_call: TRBJ2-5
v_call: TRBV4-2
clone_size: -
d_call: TRBD2

cdr3_nt: TGTGCCAGCAGTTTGGGCCCCGCTAATCAGCCCCAGCATTTT
cdr3_aa: CASSLGPANQPQHF
j_call: TRBJ1-5
v_call: TRBV28
clone_size: once
d_call: -

cdr3_nt: TGTGCCAGCAGCGACCAGGGGAATCAGCAGTTCTTC
cdr3_aa: CASSDQGNQQFF
j_call: TRBJ2-1
v_call: TRBV11-2
clone_size: once
d_call: -

cdr3_nt: TGTGCCAGCAGTGACGGCGGAGGGGAGTACTTC
cdr3_aa: CASSDGGGEYF
j_call: TRBJ2-7
v_call: TRBV2
clone_size: few
d_call: -

cdr3_nt: TGCGCCAGCAGCCAACAGGGATCGGGCACCGGGGAGCTGTTTTTT
cdr3_aa: CASSQQGSGTGELFF
j_call: TRBJ2-2
v_call: TRBV5-1
clone_size: -
d_call: -

cdr3_nt: TGCGCCAGCAGCTTGGCCCAGGGGAGCGTCACCGGGGAGCTGTTTTTT
cdr3_aa: CASSLAQGSVTGELFF
j_call: TRBJ2-2
v_call: TRBV5-1
clone_size: -
d_call: -

cdr3_nt: TGTGCCAGCAGCTCAACCCATCAGGCCACTAATGAAAAACTGTTTTTT
cdr3_aa: CASSSTHQATNEKLFF
j_call: TRBJ1-4
v_call: TRBV7-9
clone_size: -
d_call: -

cdr3_nt: TGTGCCTGGAGAAGGGGGGGAGAGCACGCTGGAAACACCATATATTTT
cdr3_aa: CAWRRGGEHAGNTIYF
j_call: TRBJ1-3
v_call: TRBV30
clone_size: -
d_call: -

cdr3_nt: TGTGCCAGCAGTGTCAGACAGGGGAATTCCTACAATGAGCAGTTCTTC
cdr3_aa: CASSVRQGNSYNEQFF
j_call: TRBJ2-1
v_call: TRBV6-1
clone_size: -
d_call: TRBD1

cdr3_nt: TGCAGCGTTATGGACTACTACGAGCAGTACTTC
cdr3_aa: CSVMDYYEQYF
j_call: TRBJ2-7
v_call: TRBV29-1
clone_size: -
d_call: -

cdr3_nt: TGCGCCAGCGCGACAGGTTACACAGATACGCAGTATTTT
cdr3_aa: CASATGYTDTQYF
j_call: TRBJ2-3
v_call: TRBV5-1
clone_size: -
d_call: -

cdr3_nt: TGTGCCAGCAGCCCTGAAAACAGGGGGGCTTACAATGAGCAGTTCTTC
cdr3_aa: CASSPENRGAYNEQFF
j_call: TRBJ2-1
v_call: TRBV5-6
clone_size: -
d_call: TRBD1

cdr3_nt: TGTGCCAGCAGCTCGCGCTCCCGGAGGTATGAGCAGTTCTTC
cdr3_aa: CASSSRSRRYEQFF
j_call: TRBJ2-1
v_call: TRBV7-2
clone_size: -
d_call: -

cdr3_nt: TGTGCCAGCAGCTTAAGCTTAGCGGCCAATGAGCAGTTCTTC
cdr3_aa: CASSLSLAANEQFF
j_call: TRBJ2-1
v_call: TRBV5-4
clone_size: -
d_call: -